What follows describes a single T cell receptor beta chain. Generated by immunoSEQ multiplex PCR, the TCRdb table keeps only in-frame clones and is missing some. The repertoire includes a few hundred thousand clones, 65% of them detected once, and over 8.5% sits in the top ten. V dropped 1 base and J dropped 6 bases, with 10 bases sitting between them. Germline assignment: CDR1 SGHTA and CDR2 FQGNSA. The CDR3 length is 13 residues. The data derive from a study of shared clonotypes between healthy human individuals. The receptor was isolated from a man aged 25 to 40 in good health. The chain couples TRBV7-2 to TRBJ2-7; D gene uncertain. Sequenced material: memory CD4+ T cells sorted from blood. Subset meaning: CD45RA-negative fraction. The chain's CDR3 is CASSLVGLSEQYF. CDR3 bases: TGTGCCAGCAGCTTAGTTGGATTAAGCGAGCAGTACTTC.